This TCR beta chain derives from a study of blood T cell repertoires in COVID-19 (dated by TCRdb to the early 2020s). Broadly, across the study: Samples covering the acute and convalescent phases of COVID-19 were provided by collaborators in the United States, Italy and Spain. Where available, HLA class I and class II types were obtained from metadata supplied by the sample provider rather than from assay-based typing. The material from the prospective study consisted of cDNA or gDNA derived from T cells, B-cell-depleted T cells, or PBMCs. The sample metadata nearly always contained a de-identified subject ID, COVID-19 status, age in years and sex. Samples were obtained from the ongoing ImmuneRACE study (first 160 participants) and from over 1,000 subjects provided by 6 global collaborators. The repertoires were released in a freely available public database meant as a resource for research on the immune response to SARS-CoV-2. Subjects who had been exposed to COVID-19, were actively infected with it, or had recovered from it provided the deeply sampled blood TCRbeta repertoires that made up the dataset. Study-wide conclusions, independent of this receptor: Clinical and demographic metadata were provided uncurated, with the amount varying by source and participant.

Collaborating institutions collected whole blood in K2EDTA tubes following their own protocols. For TCRbeta analysis, collaborator samples were shipped as frozen whole blood, as isolated PBMCs, or as DNA extracted from either sample type. In its sample, this clone was seen once. Its binding antigen is unknown. The input lacks base qualities; no much larger clone sits a single base away. Reading the germline V gene (reference sequence) gives CDR1 MNHEY and CDR2 SMNVEV. From cysteine to phenylalanine, the CDR3 is 15 amino acids long. The sequence is cut down to CDR3 DNA, 45 bases in frame from base 1. The junction carries 16 bases between V and J, which are trimmed by 7 bases and 1 base respectively. TCRbeta CDR3 regions were amplified from genomic DNA by means of the immunoSEQ Assay, a bias-controlled multiplex PCR. The paper's processing steps were these. Within the assay, amplification of reference gene primers was used to estimate how many nucleated cells each sample contained. To quantify the absolute abundance of each unique TCRbeta CDR3 rearrangement, sequence reads were collapsed and filtered. For each sample, productive Simpson clonality was calculated as the square root of Simpson's diversity index over productive rearrangements. TCRdb obtained this table from immuneACCESS and retained in-frame rearrangements with V and J assigned. These tables miss some clones; where compared with another copy, unresolved V genes account for less than half of the shortfall, and the remainder is unexplained. That table supplies the V and J calls and clone size; D and trimming were determined from the DNA. Within this sample are 90,000 to 110,000 clones, with 85% of them counted one time only. The ten largest clones represent 4% to 5% of the sample.

The sequencing sample was made of peripheral blood. Recombination linked TRBV27 to TRBJ1-2, with a tentative D gene TRBD1 over 5 matching bases. This sequence originates from a man aged 45-65 years with acute or convalescent COVID-19. This receptor carries the CDR3 CASTLAGDVNYGYTF. At the DNA level, the sequence is TGTGCCAGCACCTTAGCGGGGGACGTTAACTATGGCTACACCTTC.